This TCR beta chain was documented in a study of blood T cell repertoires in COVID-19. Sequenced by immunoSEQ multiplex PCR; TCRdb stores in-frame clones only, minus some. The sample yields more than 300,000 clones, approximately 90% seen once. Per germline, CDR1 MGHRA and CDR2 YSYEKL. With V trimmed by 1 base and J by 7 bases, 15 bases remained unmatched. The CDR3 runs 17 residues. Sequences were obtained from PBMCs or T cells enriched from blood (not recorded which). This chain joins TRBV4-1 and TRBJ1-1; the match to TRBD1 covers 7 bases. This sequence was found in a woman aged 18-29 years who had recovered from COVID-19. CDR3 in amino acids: CASSQGRQGKGTSEAFF. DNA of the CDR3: TGCGCCAGCAGCCAAGGAAGACAGGGCAAGGGAACGAGTGAAGCTTTCTTT.